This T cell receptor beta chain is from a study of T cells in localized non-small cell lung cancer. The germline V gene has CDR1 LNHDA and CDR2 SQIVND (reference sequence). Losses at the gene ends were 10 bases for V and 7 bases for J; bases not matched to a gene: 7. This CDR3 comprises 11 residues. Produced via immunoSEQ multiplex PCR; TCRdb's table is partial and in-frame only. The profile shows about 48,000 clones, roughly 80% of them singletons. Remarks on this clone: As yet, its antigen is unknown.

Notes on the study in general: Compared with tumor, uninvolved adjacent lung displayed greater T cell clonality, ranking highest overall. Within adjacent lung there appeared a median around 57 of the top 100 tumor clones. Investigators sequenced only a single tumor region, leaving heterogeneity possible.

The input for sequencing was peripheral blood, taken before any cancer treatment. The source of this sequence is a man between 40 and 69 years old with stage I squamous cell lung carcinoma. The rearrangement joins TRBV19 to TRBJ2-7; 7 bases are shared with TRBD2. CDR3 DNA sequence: TGTGCCACCCCTCGGGGGGAGGAGCAGTACTTC. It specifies CATPRGEEQYF.